The clone carrying this TCR beta chain turned up a few times. Participant ages covered about 18 to 100 years across 24 US areas. This CDR3 has 13 amino acids. The V and J ends lost 10 bases and 4 bases, in that order; junction bases with no gene match: 4. Germline V gene lookup returns CDR1 MNHEY and CDR2 SVGAGI. These data are taken from a study of blood T cell repertoires in COVID-19. Study in general: Samples of COVID-19 (acute and convalescent) were obtained from the United States, Italy and Spain. PBMCs, B-cell-depleted T cells, or T cells provided the cDNA or gDNA that made up the material.

Some clones are missing from TCRdb's copy, which holds only in-frame ones; the method was immunoSEQ multiplex PCR. This table has about 310,000 clones, about 88% appearing once. This rearrangement joins TRBV6-5 to TRBJ2-1; TRBD2 aligns across 10 bases. Sample: PBMCs or T cells enriched from blood (not recorded which). This receptor was obtained from a woman in her 40s who had recovered from COVID-19. CDR3 residues: CATRTSGYNEQFF. The CDR3 coding sequence is TGTGCCACCCGGACTAGCGGATACAATGAGCAGTTCTTC.